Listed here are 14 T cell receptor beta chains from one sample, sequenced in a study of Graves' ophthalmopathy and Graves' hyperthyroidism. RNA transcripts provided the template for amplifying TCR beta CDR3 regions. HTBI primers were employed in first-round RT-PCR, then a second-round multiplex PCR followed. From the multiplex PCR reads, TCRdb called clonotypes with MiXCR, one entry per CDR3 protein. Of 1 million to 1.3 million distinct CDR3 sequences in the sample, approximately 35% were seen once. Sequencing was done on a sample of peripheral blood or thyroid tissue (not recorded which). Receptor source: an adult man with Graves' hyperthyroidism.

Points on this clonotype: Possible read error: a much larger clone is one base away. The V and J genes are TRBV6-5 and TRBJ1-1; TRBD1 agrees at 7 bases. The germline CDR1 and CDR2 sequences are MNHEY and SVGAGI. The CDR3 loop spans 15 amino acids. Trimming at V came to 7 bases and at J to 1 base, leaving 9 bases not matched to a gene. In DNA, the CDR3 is TGTGCCAGCATCCGACAGAGGGGGCCGAACACTGAAGCTTTCTTT. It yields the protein CASIRQRGPNTEAFF.

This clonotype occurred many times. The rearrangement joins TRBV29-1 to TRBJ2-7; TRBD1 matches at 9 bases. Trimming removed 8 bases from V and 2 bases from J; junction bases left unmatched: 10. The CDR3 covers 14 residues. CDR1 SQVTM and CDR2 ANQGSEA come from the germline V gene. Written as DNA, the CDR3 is TGCAGCTTCTTCACAGGGGGCGATGCCTACGAGCAGTACTTC. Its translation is CSFFTGGDAYEQYF.

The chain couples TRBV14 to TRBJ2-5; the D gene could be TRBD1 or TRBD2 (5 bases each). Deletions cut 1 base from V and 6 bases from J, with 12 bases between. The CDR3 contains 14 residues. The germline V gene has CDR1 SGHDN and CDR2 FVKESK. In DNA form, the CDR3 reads TGTGCCAGCAGCCAAGTTGTTGGGGGTAAGACCCAGTACTTC. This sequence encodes CASSQVVGGKTQYF.

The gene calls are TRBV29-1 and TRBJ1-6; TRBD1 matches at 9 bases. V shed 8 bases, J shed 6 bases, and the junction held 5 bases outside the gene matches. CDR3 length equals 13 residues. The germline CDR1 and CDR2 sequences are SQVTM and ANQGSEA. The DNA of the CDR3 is TGCAGCTTGAGACAGGGGGGTAATTCACCCCTCCACTTT. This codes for CSLRQGGNSPLHF.

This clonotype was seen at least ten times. The DNA for the CDR3 is TGTGCCAGCATGTCGGCACTGAACTACGAGCAGTACTTC. This translates into CASMSALNYEQYF. This chain uses TRBV11-2 with TRBJ2-7; D uncertain. Germline CDR1 reads SGHAT; CDR2 reads FQNNGV. Trimming took off 7 bases at V and 3 bases at J, with 13 bases between the two ends. This CDR3 region has 13 residues.

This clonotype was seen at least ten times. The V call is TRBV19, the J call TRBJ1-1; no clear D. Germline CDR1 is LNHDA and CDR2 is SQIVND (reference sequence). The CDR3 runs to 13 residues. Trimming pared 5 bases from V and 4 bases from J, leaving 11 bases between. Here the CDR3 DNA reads TGTGCCAGTAGTTCTCTCCTGGGCACTGAAGCTTTCTTT. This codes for CASSSLLGTEAFF. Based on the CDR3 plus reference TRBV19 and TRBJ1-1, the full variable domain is DGGITQSPKYLFRKEGQNVTLSCEQNLNHDAMYWYRQDPGQGLRLIYYSQIVNDFQKGDIAEGYSVSREKKESFPLTVTSAQKNPTAFYLCASSSLLGTEAFFGQGTRLTVV.

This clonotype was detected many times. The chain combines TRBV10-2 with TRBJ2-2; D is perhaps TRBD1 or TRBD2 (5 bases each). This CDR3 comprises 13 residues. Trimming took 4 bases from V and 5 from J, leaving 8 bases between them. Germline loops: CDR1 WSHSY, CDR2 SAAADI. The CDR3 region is CASSGGGTGELFF. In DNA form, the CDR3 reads TGCGCCAGCAGTGGTGGGGGAACCGGGGAGCTGTTTTTT.

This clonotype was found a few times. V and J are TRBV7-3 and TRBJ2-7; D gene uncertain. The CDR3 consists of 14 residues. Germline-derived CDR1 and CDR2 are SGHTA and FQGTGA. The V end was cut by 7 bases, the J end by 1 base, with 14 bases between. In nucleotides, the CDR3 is TGTGCCAGCAACCACTTATGGGCTTCCTACGAGCAGTACTTC. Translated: CASNHLWASYEQYF.

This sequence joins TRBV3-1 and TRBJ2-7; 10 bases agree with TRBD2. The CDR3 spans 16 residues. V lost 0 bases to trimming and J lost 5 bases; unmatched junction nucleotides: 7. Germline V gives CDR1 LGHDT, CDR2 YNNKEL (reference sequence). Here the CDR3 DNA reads TGTGCCAGCAGCCAAGAAGGCAGCGGGAGGGCTCACGAGCAGTACTTC. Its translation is CASSQEGSGRAHEQYF.

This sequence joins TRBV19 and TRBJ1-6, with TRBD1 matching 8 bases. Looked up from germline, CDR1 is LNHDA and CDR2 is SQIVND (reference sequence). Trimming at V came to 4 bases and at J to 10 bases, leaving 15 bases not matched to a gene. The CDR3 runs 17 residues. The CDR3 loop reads CASSKLDRAGVYSPLHF. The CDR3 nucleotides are TGTGCCAGTAGTAAACTGGACAGGGCCGGGGTGTACTCACCCCTCCACTTT.

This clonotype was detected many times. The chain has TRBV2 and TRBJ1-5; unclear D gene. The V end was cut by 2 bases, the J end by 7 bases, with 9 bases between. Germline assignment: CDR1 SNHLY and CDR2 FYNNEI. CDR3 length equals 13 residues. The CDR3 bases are TGTGCCAGCAGTGAATTCGGGGTGCAGCCCCAGCATTTT. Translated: CASSEFGVQPQHF.

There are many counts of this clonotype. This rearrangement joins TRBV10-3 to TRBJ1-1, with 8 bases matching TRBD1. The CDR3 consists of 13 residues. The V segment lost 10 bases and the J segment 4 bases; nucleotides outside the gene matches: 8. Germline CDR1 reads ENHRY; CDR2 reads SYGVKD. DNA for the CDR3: TGTGCCACCGTGTCTCAGGGGGCCACTGAAGCTTTCTTT. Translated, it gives CATVSQGATEAFF.

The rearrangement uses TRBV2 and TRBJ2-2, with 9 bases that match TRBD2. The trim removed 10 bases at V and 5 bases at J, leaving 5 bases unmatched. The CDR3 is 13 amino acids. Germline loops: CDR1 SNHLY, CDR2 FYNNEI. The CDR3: CATLAGDTGELFF. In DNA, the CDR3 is TGTGCCACACTAGCGGGTGATACCGGGGAGCTGTTTTTT.

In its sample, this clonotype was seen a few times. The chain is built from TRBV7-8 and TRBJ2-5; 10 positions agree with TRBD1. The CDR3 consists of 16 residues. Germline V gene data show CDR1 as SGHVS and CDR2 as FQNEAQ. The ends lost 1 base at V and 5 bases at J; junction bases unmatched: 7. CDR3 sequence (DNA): TGTGCCAGCAGCTTAGAACGGGACAGGGGACGGGAGACCCAGTACTTC. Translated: CASSLERDRGRETQYF.